This TCR beta chain was retrieved from a study of T-cell memory formation after mild COVID-19. Study information: Largely, TCR clusters stayed within a single donor.

General study results and limits: The second-wave clones peaking on day 37 were not confirmed as SARS-CoV-2-specific. Pre-infection memory held some responding clones, suggesting pre-existing cross-reactive T cells responded.

Germline V gene sequence: CDR1 SGHRS, CDR2 YFSETQ. The V and J ends lost 7 bases and 6 bases respectively, with 11 bases between them. The CDR3 covers 12 residues. Regarding this clonotype: Its cognate antigen is unknown.

TCRdb processed the 5' RACE reads anew with MiXCR; each CDR3 protein has one entry. The table includes under 250,000 distinct CDR3 sequences, about 11% detected once. Material for sequencing was PBMCs or a T cell subset sorted from them (not recorded which). The rearrangement joins TRBV5-1 to TRBJ2-4; D gene unclear. This TCR was recovered from a man aged 18 to 29 who had mild COVID-19 (a few samples of this study predate the infection). Cell type and time point are not known. CDR3 protein: CASDGRRNIQYF. The DNA of the CDR3 is TGCGCCAGCGATGGCCGGAGAAACATTCAGTACTTC.